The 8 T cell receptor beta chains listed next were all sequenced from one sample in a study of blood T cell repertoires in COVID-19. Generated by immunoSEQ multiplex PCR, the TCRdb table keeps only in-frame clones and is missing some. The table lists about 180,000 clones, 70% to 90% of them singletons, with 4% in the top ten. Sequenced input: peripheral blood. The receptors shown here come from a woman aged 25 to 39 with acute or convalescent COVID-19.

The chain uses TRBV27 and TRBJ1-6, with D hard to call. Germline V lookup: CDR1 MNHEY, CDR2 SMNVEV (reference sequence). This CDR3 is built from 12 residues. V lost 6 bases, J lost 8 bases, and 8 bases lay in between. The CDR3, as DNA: TGTGCCAGCAGGGAGGCAGATTCACCCCTCCACTTT. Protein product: CASREADSPLHF.

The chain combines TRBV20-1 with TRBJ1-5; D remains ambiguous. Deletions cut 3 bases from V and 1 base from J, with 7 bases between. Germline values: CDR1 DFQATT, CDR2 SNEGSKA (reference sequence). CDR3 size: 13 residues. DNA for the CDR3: TGCAGTGCTAGTACAGAGAGCAATCAGCCCCAGCATTTT. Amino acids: CSASTESNQPQHF.

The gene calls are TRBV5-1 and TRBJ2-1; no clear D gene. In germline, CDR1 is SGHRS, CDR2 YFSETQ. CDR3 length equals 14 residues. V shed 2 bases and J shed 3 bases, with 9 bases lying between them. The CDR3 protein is CASSFQHDYNEQFF. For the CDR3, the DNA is TGCGCCAGCAGCTTCCAACACGACTACAATGAGCAGTTCTTC.

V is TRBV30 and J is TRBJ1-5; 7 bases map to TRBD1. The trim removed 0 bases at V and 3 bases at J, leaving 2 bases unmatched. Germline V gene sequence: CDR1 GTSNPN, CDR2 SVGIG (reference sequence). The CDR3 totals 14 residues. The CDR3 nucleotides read TGTGCCTGGAGTGTCGACAGGGCCAATCAGCCCCAGCATTTT. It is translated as CAWSVDRANQPQHF.

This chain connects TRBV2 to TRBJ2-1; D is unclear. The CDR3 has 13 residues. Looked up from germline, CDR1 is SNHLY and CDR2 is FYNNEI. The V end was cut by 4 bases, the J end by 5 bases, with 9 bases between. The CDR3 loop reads CASSGRSDNEQFF. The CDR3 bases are TGTGCCAGCAGTGGCCGGTCTGACAATGAGCAGTTCTTC.

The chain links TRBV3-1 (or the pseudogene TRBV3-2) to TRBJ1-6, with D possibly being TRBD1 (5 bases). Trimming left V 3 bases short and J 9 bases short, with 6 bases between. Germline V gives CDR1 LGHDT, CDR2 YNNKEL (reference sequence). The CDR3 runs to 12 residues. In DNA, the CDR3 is TGTGCCAGCAGCCAGCAGGGTTCACCCCTCCACTTT. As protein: CASSQQGSPLHF.

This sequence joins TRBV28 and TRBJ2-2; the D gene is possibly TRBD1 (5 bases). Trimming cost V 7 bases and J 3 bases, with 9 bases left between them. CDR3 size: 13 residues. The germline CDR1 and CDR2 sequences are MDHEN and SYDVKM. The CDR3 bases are TGTGCCAGCACAGCAGGGCACACCGGGGAGCTGTTTTTT. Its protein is CASTAGHTGELFF.

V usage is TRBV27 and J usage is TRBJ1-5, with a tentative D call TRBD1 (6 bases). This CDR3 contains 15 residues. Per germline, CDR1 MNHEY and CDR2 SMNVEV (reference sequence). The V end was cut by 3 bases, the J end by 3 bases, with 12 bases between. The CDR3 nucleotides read TGTGCCAGCAGTTTGTGGGGGGGCCTCAATCAGCCCCAGCATTTT. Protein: CASSLWGGLNQPQHF.